These T cell receptor beta chains were read from a single sample in a study of response to subunit inactivated influenza vaccine. TCRdb re-called the RT-PCR reads through MiXCR, storing one row per CDR3 protein. The table lists about 540,000 distinct CDR3 sequences, around 15% of them singletons. This specimen was PBMCs from blood, taken roughly 12 days after vaccination. The receptors shown here come from a man in his forties or fifties who received an inactivated influenza vaccine. Each CDR3 is given with its conserved first and last residue. The D gene is left open where the match is weak. The size entry is marked missing in some rows and otherwise reads once, few, many or a size class.

clone_size	d_call	v_call	j_call	cdr3_nt	cdr3_aa
few	NA	TRBV9	TRBJ2-7	TGTGCCAGCAGCGTCGGGGGTCACAGGGCCTCCGAGCAGTACTTC	CASSVGGHRASEQYF
few	NA	TRBV4-3	TRBJ2-1	TGCGCCAGCAGCCAAGATCGGTCGGTGTACAATGAGCAGTTCTTC	CASSQDRSVYNEQFF
few	NA	TRBV15	TRBJ2-3	TGTGCCACCAGCAGAGATGGGCTAAACACAGATACGCAGTATTTT	CATSRDGLNTDTQYF
few	NA	TRBV7-9	TRBJ1-2	TGTGCCAGTACCCCACAGGGTGGAGGAGCTGGCTACACCTTC	CASTPQGGGAGYTF
many	NA	TRBV6-2/TRBV6-3	TRBJ2-3	TGTGCCAGCAGACCCCAGGGGAAGAGCACAGATACGCAGTATTTT	CASRPQGKSTDTQYF
NA	NA	TRBV2	TRBJ1-1	TGTGCCAGCAGTGGTTTAGGGAACACTGAAGCTTTCTTT	CASSGLGNTEAFF
NA	NA	TRBV18	TRBJ1-1	TGTGCCAGCTCACAACGGGAGAAGGCTGAAGCTTTCTTT	CASSQREKAEAFF
NA	NA	TRBV5-1	TRBJ2-3	TGCGCCAGCAGCTCCGGGACTGTCACAGATACGCAGTATTTT	CASSSGTVTDTQYF
NA	TRBD1	TRBV25-1	TRBJ2-7	TGTGCCAGCAGTCGTCCCGGGACAGGGAACGAGCAGTACTTC	CASSRPGTGNEQYF
many	TRBD1	TRBV27	TRBJ2-1	TGTGCCAGCAGTTTATGGGGGACAGGGGGCTACAATGAGCAGTTCTTC	CASSLWGTGGYNEQFF
NA	NA	TRBV30	TRBJ1-1	TGTGCCTGGACTGGACAGTTTAACACTGAAGCTTTCTTT	CAWTGQFNTEAFF
many	NA	TRBV12-3/TRBV12-4	TRBJ2-7	TGTGCCAGCAGTTTTTATGGCTACGAGCAGTACTTC	CASSFYGYEQYF
NA	NA	TRBV6-5	TRBJ2-2	TGTGCCAGCAGTTACTCGACGGGACCCGGGGAGCTGTTTTTT	CASSYSTGPGELFF
few	NA	TRBV5-6	TRBJ2-2	TGTGCCAGCAGTGTCGACCTGAACACCGGGGAGCTGTTTTTT	CASSVDLNTGELFF
NA	NA	TRBV20-1	TRBJ2-3	TGCAGTGCTAGGCCTAGCGTTAGCACAGATACGCAGTATTTT	CSARPSVSTDTQYF
NA	NA	TRBV14	TRBJ2-1	TGTGCCAGCAGCCAGAGAACAGGGTTGGGTCATGAGCAGTTCTTC	CASSQRTGLGHEQFF
NA	NA	TRBV2	TRBJ1-2	TGTGCCAGCAGTGAGAGGTGGGGGGCCATTTCCTTATATGGCTACACCTTC	CASSERWGAISLYGYTF
few	NA	TRBV11-2	TRBJ2-7	TGTGCCAGCAGCTTAGATTGGGGCGGGGAGATACTAGCCTACGAGCAGTACTTC	CASSLDWGGEILAYEQYF
few	TRBD2	TRBV20-1	TRBJ2-3	TGCAGTGCTCAAACTGCCGAGCGGGGGAGCACAGATACGCAGTATTTT	CSAQTAERGSTDTQYF
NA	NA	TRBV20-1	TRBJ2-5	TGCAGTGCTAGGGACGACAGAACAGGTCTCGAGACCCAGTACTTC	CSARDDRTGLETQYF
few	NA	TRBV12-3/TRBV12-4	TRBJ2-6	TGTGCCAGCAGCCCTTTTGTCGGGGCTGGGGCCAACGTCCTGACTTTC	CASSPFVGAGANVLTF
few	TRBD2	TRBV5-1	TRBJ2-1	TGCGCCAGCAGCCCTGGGACTAGCGGGCTTGAGCAGTTCTTC	CASSPGTSGLEQFF
NA	NA	TRBV11-2	TRBJ2-6	TGTGCCAGCAGCTTCATAGGCCGGAATAGGACAGAGGGCTCTGGGGCCAACGTCCTGACTTTC	CASSFIGRNRTEGSGANVLTF
few	TRBD1	TRBV9	TRBJ2-1	TGTGCCAGCAGCGTAGGGGGGACAGGAAATGAGCAGTTCTTC	CASSVGGTGNEQFF
NA	NA	TRBV5-5	TRBJ1-5	TGTGCCAGCAGCCCTGGACACGGGAGCAATCAGCCCCAGCATTTT	CASSPGHGSNQPQHF
few	NA	TRBV29-1	TRBJ2-1	TGCAGCGTTGAGCTTAGCATCTATGAGCAGTTCTTC	CSVELSIYEQFF
few	TRBD1	TRBV30	TRBJ2-7	TGTGCCTGGAGGATCCTCGGGACAGGGATCCACGAGCAGTACTTC	CAWRILGTGIHEQYF
NA	NA	TRBV7-2	TRBJ2-6	TGTGCCAGCAGCTCCTCGGGGGTTGGGGCCAACGTCCTGACTTTC	CASSSSGVGANVLTF
NA	TRBD1	TRBV29-1	TRBJ2-1	TGCAGCGTTGGCATGTCGGGGACAGGGAAGAATGAGCAGTTCTTC	CSVGMSGTGKNEQFF
NA	NA	TRBV29-1	TRBJ2-7	TGCAGCGTTAACTCGGCGTCCTACGAGCAGTACTTC	CSVNSASYEQYF
few	NA	TRBV7-8	TRBJ2-5	TGTGCCAGCATCAGAGGGGTAGCGAGAGAGACCCAGTACTTC	CASIRGVARETQYF
many	NA	TRBV25-1	TRBJ1-6	TGTGCCAGCAGTGGTTTGGCTTCACCCCTCCACTTT	CASSGLASPLHF
few	NA	TRBV5-1	TRBJ2-2	TGCTCCAGCAGCTTGGGGGCAAGCAACACCGGGGAGCTGTTTTTT	CSSSLGASNTGELFF
few	TRBD1	TRBV7-2	TRBJ2-7	TGTGCCAGCAGCTTAGTTGGGACAGGACCCTACGAGCAGTACTTC	CASSLVGTGPYEQYF
NA	NA	TRBV5-4	TRBJ2-7	TGTGCCAGCAGCTTGGCCCGCTCGGCAGAGGGGGAGCAGTACTTC	CASSLARSAEGEQYF
many	NA	TRBV7-2	TRBJ2-3	TGTGCCAGCAGCTTAGTAGGGGGGGCTGGCACAGATACGCAGTATTTT	CASSLVGGAGTDTQYF
NA	TRBD1	TRBV6-1	TRBJ2-7	TGTGCCAGCAGCCAAGGACAGGGCACTCCCGAGCAGTACTTC	CASSQGQGTPEQYF
NA	TRBD2	TRBV12-3/TRBV12-4	TRBJ2-1	TGTGCCAGCAGTTTAAGCGGGAGGGCATCTCGGCAGCAGTTCTTC	CASSLSGRASRQQFF
few	TRBD1	TRBV14	TRBJ1-2	TGTGCCAGCAGCCCGTTCCGACTACAGGGGATGAGCTATGGCTACACCTTC	CASSPFRLQGMSYGYTF
few	NA	TRBV6-1	TRBJ2-4	TGTGCCAGCAAGATCCCCAGGGGGGTTTCGGACATTCAGTACTTC	CASKIPRGVSDIQYF
NA	NA	TRBV3-1	TRBJ1-5	TGTGCCAGCAGCCAAGACAGGAATCAGCCCCAGCATTTT	CASSQDRNQPQHF
few	TRBD1	TRBV20-1	TRBJ2-6	TGCAGTGCTAGGGACCCGGGACAGACGATCTCTGGGGCCAACGTCCTGACTTTC	CSARDPGQTISGANVLTF
NA	NA	TRBV2	TRBJ1-2	TGTGCCAGCAGTGGGGACACCTATGGCTACACCTTC	CASSGDTYGYTF
NA	NA	TRBV7-2	TRBJ1-4	TGTGCCAGCAGCTTATCGGGACGGGAGGGACGGAAACTGTTTTTT	CASSLSGREGRKLFF
NA	NA	TRBV7-2	TRBJ2-1	TGTGCCAGCAGCTTTGGATGGGCGGGTGAGCAGTTCTTC	CASSFGWAGEQFF
NA	NA	TRBV6-2/TRBV6-3	TRBJ2-3	TGTGCCAGCACCCTAGAGGGTACGCAGTATTTT	CASTLEGTQYF